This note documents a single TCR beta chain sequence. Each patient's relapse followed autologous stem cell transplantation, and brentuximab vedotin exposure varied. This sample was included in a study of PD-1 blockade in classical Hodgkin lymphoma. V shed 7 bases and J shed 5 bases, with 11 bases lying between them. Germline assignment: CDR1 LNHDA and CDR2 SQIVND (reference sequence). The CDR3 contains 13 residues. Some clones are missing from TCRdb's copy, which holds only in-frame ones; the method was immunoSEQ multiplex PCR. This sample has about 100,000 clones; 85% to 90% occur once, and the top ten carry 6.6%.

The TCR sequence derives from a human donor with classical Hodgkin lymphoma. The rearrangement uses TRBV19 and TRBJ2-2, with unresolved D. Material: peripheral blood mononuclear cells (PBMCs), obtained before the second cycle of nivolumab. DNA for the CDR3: TGTGCCAGTAATGCGATATGGACCGGGGAGCTGTTTTTT. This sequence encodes CASNAIWTGELFF.